These T cell receptor beta chains were read from a single sample in a study of cytomegalovirus exposure and HLA in healthy donors. Sequencing was performed with immunoSEQ multiplex PCR; in TCRdb, only in-frame clones are kept and a portion is missing. The sample has about 120,000 clones, around three quarters seen once; the top ten hold around 4.5%. Source material: PBMCs. All receptors derive from a man aged 30 to 39 in good health and CMV-seropositive. Each CDR3 is given with its conserved first and last residue.

CDR3 protein | V gene
CASSRGQGAGELFF | TRBV4-1
CASSTTGNTEAFF | TRBV11-2
CASIPGGGRIGKLFF | TRBV23-1
CASSSYVYRGSDTEAFF | TRBV27
CASSLEASSYEQYF | TRBV11-2
CASSPTSLGYGYTF | TRBV18
CASSPTGVEQYF | TRBV4-2
CASSLAADSQYYEQYF | TRBV5-5
CATRDSRGLAGVNLEQFF | TRBV19
CASSSDNLNVRELFF | TRBV6-5
CASSETTQDYEQYF | TRBV9
CATSRVPRAGGSHNEQFF | TRBV15
CASSLDPNGGNQPQHF | TRBV5-1
CASSPLMTGVRTGELFF | TRBV7-8
CAWSVPNRVYGYTF | TRBV30
CASSEQVIQETQYF | TRBV7-2
CASRESNYGYTF | TRBV5-1
CASSQRGKAFF | TRBV11-3
CAISATGSDTEAFF | TRBV10-3
CASGRGPYNEQFF | TRBV6-5
CASSLDRFGGGRSRDTQYF | TRBV11-3
CASSEVGSGRAALYF | TRBV2
CASSQDNIYADSSYEQYF | TRBV4-3
CASRKGQGNHEQYF | TRBV5-1
CASSKRGGGNEQFF | TRBV7-3
CASSDRQGATNEKLFF | TRBV5-5
CASSLPGASTDTQYF | TRBV7-6
CASSQDRVGAGGPPRQETQYF | TRBV4-3
CASTEEAVFEQFF | TRBV6-1
CASSLYPGQGLNEQFF | TRBV28
CASSSGQEKLFF | TRBV2
CASSSRLAPSHEQFF | TRBV7-3
CASTRGAGRGEQYF | TRBV5-5
CASSPFGGLPGNTIYF | TRBV18
CAWSVPRGGYLDTQYF | TRBV30
CASSPRGETTYEQYF | TRBV7-9
CASSQVTSGRVEQFF | TRBV4-1
CASSLRYYEQYF | TRBV5-6
CASSSGQRYEQYF | TRBV5-1
CASSRQGRLGYTF | TRBV2
CASSSNLQGSYGYTF | TRBV18
CASSWGGWRLTEAFF | TRBV5-8
CASSATSGFYNEQFF | TRBV7-2
CSVEDTGRGHSYTF | TRBV29-1
CASSQRGISADTQYF | TRBV4-3
CASSLSSVGVEQFF | TRBV7-3